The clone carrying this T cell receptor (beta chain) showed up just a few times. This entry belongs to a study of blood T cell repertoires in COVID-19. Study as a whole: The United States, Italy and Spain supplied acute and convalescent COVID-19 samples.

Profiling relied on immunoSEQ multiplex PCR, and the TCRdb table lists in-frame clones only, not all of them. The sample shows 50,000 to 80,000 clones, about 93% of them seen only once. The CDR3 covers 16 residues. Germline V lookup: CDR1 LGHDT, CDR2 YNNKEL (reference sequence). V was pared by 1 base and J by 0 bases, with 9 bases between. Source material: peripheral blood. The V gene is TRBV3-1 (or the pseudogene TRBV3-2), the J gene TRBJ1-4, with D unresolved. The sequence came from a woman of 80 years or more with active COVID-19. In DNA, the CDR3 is TGTGCCAGCAGCCAAGCCGCAGACTCAACTAATGAAAAACTGTTTTTT. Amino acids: CASSQAADSTNEKLFF.